This T cell receptor beta chain was captured in a study of shared clonotypes between healthy human individuals. Points from the study as a whole: Naive CD4 clonotype sharing across a few donors was approximately 5%. Estimated richness values were generally larger in naive subsets than in memory subsets. Represented diversity (both genetic and exposure-history) was limited by the small number of donors.

Genomic DNA of every subset was divided equally among multiple immunoSEQ plates. Clones were sequenced by immunoSEQ multiplex PCR, and TCRdb holds only the in-frame ones, with some missing. The sample yields some 550,000 clones, 97% seen once. A word on this clone: What it binds is not known.

This CDR3 comprises 16 residues. CDR1 is SGHNT and CDR2 is YYREEE in the germline V gene (reference sequence). Trimming cost V 3 bases and J 6 bases; bases outside gene matches: 5. This chain joins TRBV5-4 and TRBJ2-1; 14 nucleotides agree with TRBD2. The receptor's source is a woman aged 25-40 years in good health. Material: naive CD4+ T cells sorted from blood. Subset reported: CD45RA+ positively selected. The CDR3 sequence: CASSYGLAGGLNEQFF. CDR3 nucleotide sequence: TGTGCCAGCAGCTATGGACTAGCGGGAGGTCTCAATGAGCAGTTCTTC.